A single T cell receptor beta chain is shown here with its context. Its antigen remains unknown. The data are from a study of blood T cells in healthy people across ages. Findings and caveats of the study: The donors' CMV status was not determined, possibly confounding changes in expanded clonotypes. Age brought a roughly linear fall in TCR beta diversity measured per million T cells.

Each donor supplied ten milliliters of peripheral blood. Together with a sample-barcoded 5' primer, a J-beta primer mix was included in a second PCR lasting roughly 6 to 12 cycles. MiXCR, run by TCRdb on the 5' RACE reads, gives a single entry per CDR3 protein. The sample consists of roughly 1,300,000 distinct CDR3 sequences, around 59% of them appearing once. CDR3 length: 14 residues. Trimming left V 6 bases short and J 9 bases short, with 18 bases between. Germline loops: CDR1 MNHEY, CDR2 SVGEGT. This clonotype was obtained from a man between 18 and 35 years old in good health. This chain connects TRBV6-2 or TRBV6-3 to TRBJ2-1; TRBD1 is a possible D gene (5 bases). Sequenced: blood. CDR3: CASRPGHPWGEQFF. The CDR3 DNA follows: TGTGCCAGCAGACCAGGACACCCCTGGGGTGAGCAGTTCTTC.